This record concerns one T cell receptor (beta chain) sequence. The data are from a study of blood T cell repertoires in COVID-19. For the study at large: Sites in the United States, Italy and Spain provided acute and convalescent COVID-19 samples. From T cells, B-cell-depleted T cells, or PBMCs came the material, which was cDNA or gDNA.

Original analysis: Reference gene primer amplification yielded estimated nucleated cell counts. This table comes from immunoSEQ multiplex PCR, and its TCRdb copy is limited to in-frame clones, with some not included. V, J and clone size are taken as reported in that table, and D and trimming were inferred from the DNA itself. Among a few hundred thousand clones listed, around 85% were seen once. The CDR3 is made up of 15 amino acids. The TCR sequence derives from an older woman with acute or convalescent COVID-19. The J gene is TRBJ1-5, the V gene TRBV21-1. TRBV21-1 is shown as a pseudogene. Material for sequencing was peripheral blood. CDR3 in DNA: TGTGCCAGCAGCTGCCGGGGGACTCCAACAGCCCTCCAGCATTTT. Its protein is CASSCRGTPTALQHF.